This TCR beta chain was observed in a study of OX40 agonist ivuxolimab in advanced cancers. The table came from immunoSEQ multiplex PCR; TCRdb's copy has only in-frame clones and leaves some out. The table has about 86,000 clones, about 90% seen once. Germline CDR1 and CDR2: SGDLS and YYNGEE. The junction had 10 bases not matched to a gene; V was cut back by 6 bases and J by 5 bases. This CDR3 is built from 15 residues. This clonotype originated in an adult with an advanced solid tumor such as melanoma, head and neck, liver or kidney cancer. The sample consisted of CD4+ or CD8+ T cells sorted from blood, taken in a trial of the OX40 agonist ivuxolimab. The chain carries TRBV9 and TRBJ2-7, with TRBD1 matching 11 bases. Here the CDR3 DNA reads TGTGCCAGCAATAGGGGAGGACAGGGGGCCGACGAGCAGTACTTC. Its protein is CASNRGGQGADEQYF.